This is a list of T cell receptor beta chains from one sample in a study of blood T cell repertoires in COVID-19. Clones were sequenced by immunoSEQ multiplex PCR, and TCRdb holds only the in-frame ones, with some missing. The table includes approximately 410,000 clones, around 86% detected once. The source material was peripheral blood. These TCRs come from a young woman with active or convalescent COVID-19. Each CDR3 is given with its conserved first and last residue. A D gene is named only where the DNA matches it firmly. Clone size is given for some rows only: seen once, a few or many times, or a class if the clone is expanded.

v_gene	j_gene	abundance	d_gene	CDR3nt	CDR3aa
TRBV11-2	TRBJ1-3	few	NA	TGTGCCAGCAGCTTCGATCGGGGGTACACCATATATTTT	CASSFDRGYTIYF
TRBV30	TRBJ1-1	NA	NA	TGTGCCTCCTACTTGGGGCAGGGGAACACTGAAGCTTTCTTT	CASYLGQGNTEAFF
TRBV6-2/TRBV6-3	TRBJ1-2	NA	NA	TGTGCCAGCAGTTACCGTGGGGCAGGGCACTATGGCTACACCTTC	CASSYRGAGHYGYTF
TRBV19	TRBJ1-1	once	NA	TGTGCCAGTAGTAAAGGCCAGGGGAACACTGAAGCTTTCTTT	CASSKGQGNTEAFF
TRBV18	TRBJ1-2	NA	NA	TGTGCCAGCTCACCCCCCTCAACGGGGTCCTATGGCTACACCTTC	CASSPPSTGSYGYTF
TRBV25-1	TRBJ1-1	NA	TRBD1	TGTGCCAGCAGTTGGGACAGCATTCACACTGAAGCTTTCTTT	CASSWDSIHTEAFF
TRBV18	TRBJ2-7	NA	TRBD1	TGTGCCAGCTCACCAGTGACAGGGAGTTACGAGCAGTACTTC	CASSPVTGSYEQYF
TRBV11-2	TRBJ2-3	NA	TRBD2	TGTGCCAGCAGCTTAGGGTATAGCGGGGGCCCTAGCACAGATACGCAGTATTTT	CASSLGYSGGPSTDTQYF
TRBV10-3	TRBJ2-2	NA	TRBD2	TGTGCCACGGCGACTAGCGGGGGCACGAACACCGGGGAGCTGTTTTTT	CATATSGGTNTGELFF
TRBV13	TRBJ1-1	NA	NA	TGTGCCAGCAGCTTAAACCCAACGGTGCTGAACACTGAAGCTTTCTTT	CASSLNPTVLNTEAFF
TRBV5-1	TRBJ2-1	NA	NA	TGCGCCAGCAGCTTGGGACAGGAATACAATGAGCAGTTCTTC	CASSLGQEYNEQFF
TRBV2	TRBJ1-1	NA	NA	TGTGCCAGCAATGGACGGACAGTTAACACTGAAGCTTTCTTT	CASNGRTVNTEAFF
TRBV2	TRBJ2-5	few	TRBD2	TGTGCCAGCAGCCGGACTAGCGGGGGGCGAGAGACCCAGTACTTC	CASSRTSGGRETQYF
TRBV7-8	TRBJ2-7	NA	NA	TGTGCCAGCAGCTTAGGGTCGGGACTTCAGCGCGAGCAGTACTTC	CASSLGSGLQREQYF
TRBV14	TRBJ2-5	NA	NA	TGTGCCAGCAGTTCACGACAGATCCAAGAGACCCAGTACTTC	CASSSRQIQETQYF
TRBV9	TRBJ2-3	NA	TRBD2	TGTGCCAGCAGCTCTCCCGGGACTAGCGGGGGGGAGACCACAGATACGCAGTATTTT	CASSSPGTSGGETTDTQYF
TRBV19	TRBJ2-3	NA	TRBD2	TGTGCCAGTAGTATGGGCGGGAGCGGGGGGATAAATACGCAGTATTTT	CASSMGGSGGINTQYF
TRBV29-1	TRBJ1-1	NA	TRBD1	TGCAGCGTTGCGGGGACAGGGAATAACACTGAAGCTTTCTTT	CSVAGTGNNTEAFF
TRBV4-2	TRBJ1-6	NA	NA	TGTGCCAGCAGCCAATCGTCGGGGATTGGTTCACCCCTCCACTTT	CASSQSSGIGSPLHF
TRBV4-1	TRBJ1-2	NA	TRBD1	TGCGCCAGCAGCCAAGGGGGACAGGAGCGCTATGGCTACACCTTC	CASSQGGQERYGYTF
TRBV5-5	TRBJ1-6	NA	TRBD1	TGTGCCAGCAGCTTTGTTTCAGGGGGTCTTGACAATTCACCCCTCCACTTT	CASSFVSGGLDNSPLHF
TRBV4-1	TRBJ1-2	NA	TRBD1	TGCGCCAGCAGCCAAGGGACAGGGCTGGACTATGGCTACACCTTC	CASSQGTGLDYGYTF
TRBV27	TRBJ1-1	once	NA	TGTGCCAGCAGTTTTCCGGTTCAGGGGCCCGGGACTGAAGCTTTCTTT	CASSFPVQGPGTEAFF
TRBV3-1/TRBV3-2	TRBJ2-7	NA	TRBD2	TGTGCCAGCAGCCACGGGACTAGCTTCTACGAGCAGTACTTC	CASSHGTSFYEQYF
TRBV20-1	TRBJ2-3	NA	TRBD2	TGCAGTGCTAGTGGGCGGGAGGGCGGCGCAGATACGCAGTATTTT	CSASGREGGADTQYF
TRBV5-1	TRBJ1-1	NA	NA	TGCGCCAGCAGCTTGGTGGCGGGGCCGAACACTGAAGCTTTCTTT	CASSLVAGPNTEAFF
TRBV4-1	TRBJ1-2	few	NA	TGCGCCAGCAGCCAAGATGGTTCAGGGACAAACTATGGCTACACCTTC	CASSQDGSGTNYGYTF
TRBV6-5	TRBJ2-7	once	NA	TGTGCCAGCAGTTACGGCCCCGGGTTCGAGCAGTACTTC	CASSYGPGFEQYF
TRBV6-1	TRBJ2-1	NA	TRBD2	TGTGCCAGCAGTGAGGGCGGGAGCCGCAATGAGCAGTTCTTC	CASSEGGSRNEQFF
TRBV7-9	TRBJ1-5	few	TRBD1	TGTGCCAGCAGCAGAGGACAGGGGGCTGGTTTTGGCAATCAGCCCCAGCATTTT	CASSRGQGAGFGNQPQHF
TRBV30	TRBJ2-1	NA	NA	TGTGCCTGGGCGGGTTCTGACAATGAGCAGTTCTTC	CAWAGSDNEQFF
TRBV25-1	TRBJ1-1	NA	TRBD1	TGTGCCAGCAGTGAATTAACAGGGGCTGAAGCTTTCTTT	CASSELTGAEAFF
TRBV10-1	TRBJ1-1	NA	TRBD1	TGCGCCAGCAGTGAGAGGGACAGGGGATGGACTGAAGCTTTCTTT	CASSERDRGWTEAFF
TRBV30	TRBJ1-5	NA	TRBD1	TGTGCCTGGAGTACCGGGACAGTTAGCAATCAGCCCCAGCATTTT	CAWSTGTVSNQPQHF
TRBV5-6	TRBJ2-1	NA	TRBD2	TGTGCCAGCACCCGACTAGCGGGAGCCCAAGGAAATGAGCAGTTCTTC	CASTRLAGAQGNEQFF
TRBV27	TRBJ2-7	NA	NA	TGTGCCAGCAGTTCTCTGGGCCGCGTTACCTACGAGCAGTACTTC	CASSSLGRVTYEQYF
TRBV12-3/TRBV12-4	TRBJ2-7	NA	NA	TGTGCCAGCAGCCCAGGTAACGAGCAGTACTTC	CASSPGNEQYF
TRBV5-1	TRBJ2-1	NA	NA	TGCGCCAGCAGTAGAGACAGAGGGACATCCTACAATGAGCAGTTCTTC	CASSRDRGTSYNEQFF
TRBV4-2	TRBJ2-3	many	TRBD1	TGTGCCAGCAGCCAAGAGACAGGGGGTCCAGATACGCAGTATTTT	CASSQETGGPDTQYF
TRBV5-1	TRBJ2-3	once	NA	TGCGCCAGCAGCTTACAACCATTTGGCCACCGCACAGATACGCAGTATTTT	CASSLQPFGHRTDTQYF